These 21 T cell receptor beta chains were sequenced from one sample in a study of T cell clones after liver transplantation. Clones were sequenced by immunoSEQ multiplex PCR, and TCRdb holds only the in-frame ones, with some missing. The sample has more than 100,000 clones; 80% to 90% are singletons. Material: CD4+ T cells from blood, obtained around 44 months after liver transplant. These receptors all stem from a human patient who received a liver transplant. Some T cells may be provided by the graft donor.

V usage is TRBV6-1 and J usage is TRBJ2-7; D remains unclear. Trimming took 6 bases from V and 3 from J, leaving 18 bases between them. The CDR3 spans 15 residues. Germline assignment: CDR1 MNHNS and CDR2 SASEGT. The CDR3 reads CASSTVPGAVYEQYF. The CDR3 coding sequence is TGTGCCAGCAGCACTGTTCCGGGTGCTGTCTACGAGCAGTACTTC.

This rearrangement joins TRBV29-1 to TRBJ1-2; D might be TRBD1 (6 bases). The CDR3 runs to 11 residues. Trimming shortened V by 7 bases and J by 7 bases, and 13 bases separated the two germline ends. Germline assignment: CDR1 SQVTM and CDR2 ANQGSEA. The CDR3 sequence is CSATGRGGYTF. The CDR3 nucleotides are TGCAGCGCTACAGGGAGAGGTGGCTACACCTTC.

V gene TRBV4-3 combines with J gene TRBJ2-1; 12 nucleotides line up with TRBD2. Germline CDR1 and CDR2: LGHNA and YSLEER. The CDR3 is made up of 16 amino acids. The J segment lost 8 bases and the V segment lost 4 bases, leaving 9 bases of the junction unmatched. The CDR3 spells CASSLTSGGFGDEQFF. Here the CDR3 DNA reads TGCGCCAGCAGCCTGACTAGCGGGGGCTTTGGTGATGAGCAGTTCTTC.

The chain couples TRBV11-2 to TRBJ2-7, with TRBD1 matching over 11 bases. The CDR3 is 15 residues long. V shed 4 bases and J 6 bases; nucleotides not matched to a gene: 8. Germline CDR1 is SGHAT and CDR2 is FQNNGV. CDR3 residues: CASSSFGTGGSEQYF. CDR3 sequence (DNA): TGTGCCAGCAGCTCCTTCGGGACAGGGGGTTCCGAGCAGTACTTC.

The rearrangement joins TRBV7-3 to TRBJ2-2, with 9 bases identical to TRBD2. The CDR3 is 17 residues long. With 0 bases clipped from V and 0 bases from J, the junction kept 2 bases outside the gene matches. The V gene's germline CDR1 is SGHTA and CDR2 FQGTGA. CDR3 nucleotide sequence: TGTGCCAGCAGCTTAACCTCTAGCGGGGCGAACACCGGGGAGCTGTTTTTT. It is translated as CASSLTSSGANTGELFF.

Of note for this clone: At one end the junction does not follow the germline gene, possibly because of a read error. The sample contains more than one DNA sequence encoding this CDR3. The V gene is TRBV2, the J gene TRBJ1-2, with D maybe TRBD1 (6 bases). Germline V CDR1 and CDR2: SNHLY, FYNNEI. This CDR3 contains 13 residues. CDR3 loop: CASSYGGQSGYTF. The CDR3 nucleotides read TGTGCCAGCAGTTACGGAGGACAGAGCGGCTATACCTTC.

The gene calls are TRBV14 and TRBJ2-5; D unresolved. Between the trimmed V and J ends, which lost 0 bases and 5 bases, there was a span of 7 bases. Germline V gives CDR1 SGHDN, CDR2 FVKESK. This CDR3 comprises 13 residues. CDR3: CASSQDKWETQYF. The CDR3 DNA reads TGTGCCAGCAGCCAAGATAAGTGGGAGACCCAGTACTTC.

This clone was counted once. The chain joins TRBV14 to TRBJ2-1; D is unclear. V dropped 1 base and J dropped 5 bases, with 6 bases sitting between them. This CDR3 region has 13 residues. The germline V gene has CDR1 SGHDN and CDR2 FVKESK. Here the CDR3 reads CASSQVRHNEQFF. The DNA of the CDR3 is TGTGCCAGCAGCCAAGTAAGGCACAATGAGCAGTTCTTC. Full variable domain (remainder filled in from reference TRBV14 and TRBJ2-1): EAGVTQFPSHSVIEKGQTVTLRCDPISGHDNLYWYRRVMGKEIKFLLHFVKESKQDESGMPNNRFLAERTGGTYSTLKVQPAELEDSGVYFCASSQVRHNEQFFGPGTRLTVL.

This clone was seen a single time. The chain couples TRBV6-6 to TRBJ2-3, with 10 bases that match TRBD1. Germline assignment: CDR1 MNHNY and CDR2 SVGAGI (reference sequence). V was pared by 5 bases and J by 0 bases, with 5 bases of the junction left unmatched. The CDR3 is made up of 16 amino acids. CDR3 DNA sequence: TGTGCCAGCAGTCCCGGGACAGGGGCCAGCACAGATACGCAGTATTTT. Amino acid sequence: CASSPGTGASTDTQYF.

The chain employs TRBV9 and TRBJ2-1; TRBD2 agrees at 9 bases. The CDR3 has 16 amino acids. Germline-derived CDR1 and CDR2 are SGDLS and YYNGEE. J lost 7 bases, V lost 0 bases, and 8 bases had no gene match. The CDR3 bases are TGTGCCAGCAGCGTAGAACCAGCGGGGGGCAATAATGAGCAGTTCTTC. It yields the protein CASSVEPAGGNNEQFF. Drawing the rest from reference TRBV9 and TRBJ2-1, the complete variable domain is DSGVTQTPKHLITATGQRVTLRCSPRSGDLSVYWYQQSLDQGLQFLIQYYNGEERAKGNILERFSAQQFPDLHSELNLSSLELGDSALYFCASSVEPAGGNNEQFFGPGTRLTVL.

This chain joins TRBV9 and TRBJ1-1; D remains unclear. The germline V gene has CDR1 SGDLS and CDR2 YYNGEE. This CDR3 has 13 amino acids. V lost 0 bases and J 5 bases, leaving 8 bases between the germline ends. CDR3 sequence (DNA): TGTGCCAGCAGCGTAGCAGATGGTACTGAAGCTTTCTTT. Translating gives CASSVADGTEAFF. The whole variable domain, remainder taken from reference TRBV9 and TRBJ1-1, is DSGVTQTPKHLITATGQRVTLRCSPRSGDLSVYWYQQSLDQGLQFLIQYYNGEERAKGNILERFSAQQFPDLHSELNLSSLELGDSALYFCASSVADGTEAFFGQGTRLTVV.

A few counts support this clone. J is TRBJ1-1 and V is TRBV4-1; D ambiguous. CDR3 length: 16 amino acids. Trimming took off 2 bases at V and 5 bases at J, with 18 bases between the two ends. CDR1 is MGHRA, CDR2 YSYEKL, per germline. CDR3 loop: CASSQLAEGWRTEAFF. Here the CDR3 DNA reads TGCGCCAGCAGCCAATTAGCTGAGGGTTGGAGAACTGAAGCTTTCTTT.

The chain couples TRBV4-3 to TRBJ1-3, with TRBD1 as a possible D gene (5 bases). Germline-derived CDR1 and CDR2 are LGHNA and YSLEER. The CDR3 has 15 residues. V was cut by 0 bases and J by 5 bases, with 11 bases left in between. CDR3 coding DNA: TGCGCCAGCAGCCAAGAGTCAGGGACTAGAAACACCATATATTTT. It specifies CASSQESGTRNTIYF.

The chain joins TRBV18 to TRBJ1-4; D ambiguous. Germline lookup yields CDR1 KGHSH and CDR2 LQKENI. V was pared by 4 bases and J by 8 bases, with 14 bases between. This CDR3 spans 14 amino acids. CDR3 region: CASSLTPGREKLFF. The CDR3 DNA is TGTGCCAGCTCACTAACCCCCGGGCGAGAAAAACTGTTTTTT.

V and J are TRBV21-1 and TRBJ1-1. TRBV21-1 is listed as a pseudogene. The CDR3 contains 11 residues. CDR3 nucleotides: TGTGCCAGCACCTCGAACACTGAAGCTTTCTTT. It is translated as CASTSNTEAFF.

The CDR3 DNA reads TGTGCCAGCAGTGAAGGTATAGGGACCTATGGCTACACCTTC. Protein product: CASSEGIGTYGYTF. This sequence joins TRBV6-1 and TRBJ1-2; a weak D match, TRBD1 (5 bases). The CDR3 length is 14 residues. Trimming took 1 base from V and 4 from J, leaving 10 bases between them. CDR1 is MNHNS and CDR2 is SASEGT in the germline V gene.

The chain has TRBV2 and TRBJ2-1; 8 bases align to TRBD2. There are 15 residues in the CDR3. With V trimmed by 2 bases and J by 5 bases, 5 bases remained unmatched. Germline CDR1 SNHLY, CDR2 FYNNEI. This CDR3 reads CASSEWRGANNEQFF. The CDR3 coding sequence is TGTGCCAGCAGTGAATGGCGGGGGGCCAACAATGAGCAGTTCTTC. The full variable domain, rest sourced from reference TRBV2 and TRBJ2-1, is EPEVTQTPSHQVTQMGQEVILRCVPISNHLYFYWYRQILGQKVEFLVSFYNNEISEKSEIFDDQFSVERPDGSNFTLKIRSTKLEDSAMYFCASSEWRGANNEQFFGPGTRLTVL.

The rearrangement uses TRBV28 and TRBJ2-5; the match to TRBD1 covers 7 bases. The CDR3 covers 15 residues. V lost 8 bases to trimming and J lost 0 bases; unmatched junction nucleotides: 9. Germline CDR1 and CDR2: MDHEN and SYDVKM. The CDR3 nucleotides are TGTGCCAGCCGGCGACAGGGCCCCTACCAAGAGACCCAGTACTTC. The encoded protein is CASRRQGPYQETQYF.

As concerns this clone: The sample carries other DNA sequences with the same CDR3. V is TRBV9 and J is TRBJ2-2; D gene ambiguous. The CDR3 has 14 amino acids. Looked up from germline, CDR1 is SGDLS and CDR2 is YYNGEE. V was shortened by 0 bases and J by 1 base, with 4 bases between the two germline ends. CDR3 in amino acids: CASSVGVNTGELFF. In DNA form, the CDR3 reads TGTGCCAGCAGCGTAGGAGTGAACACCGGGGAGCTGTTTTTT.

The J gene is TRBJ1-2, the V gene TRBV7-3; a weak D match, TRBD1 (6 bases). The V gene's germline CDR1 is SGHTA and CDR2 FQGTGA. CDR3 length: 15 residues. V was trimmed by 2 bases and J by 6 bases, leaving 16 bases between them. Here the CDR3 DNA reads TGTGCCAGCAGCTTATCCGAGGCGTCAGGGGATGGCTACACCTTC. The encoded protein is CASSLSEASGDGYTF.

The gene calls are TRBV7-8 and TRBJ1-5; no definite D call. Trimming left V 0 bases short and J 4 bases short, with 7 bases between. The CDR3 sequence is 14 residues long. Germline V CDR1 and CDR2: SGHVS, FQNEAQ. CDR3 DNA: TGTGCCAGCAGCTTAGCGGGAGGGAATCAGCCCCAGCATTTT. Translated, it gives CASSLAGGNQPQHF.